This paragraph reports one T cell receptor beta chain. Its antigen is not known. The data were obtained in a study of cytomegalovirus exposure and HLA in healthy donors. Study in general: The same platform used for the roughly 600 first-cohort repertoires was also used for the 120 validation repertoires, as a later analysis reported.

Sequencing used immunoSEQ multiplex PCR; TCRdb keeps in-frame clones, though not all of them. The table has around 70,000 clones, 90% to 95% seen once; the top ten hold over 3%. This CDR3 is 12 amino acids long. From germline, CDR1 is GTSNPN and CDR2 SVGIG (reference sequence). V gave up 8 bases and J gave up 2 bases, with 13 bases separating them. Findings and caveats of the study: The study labeled about 160 TCR beta chains cytomegalovirus-associated. In vitro experiments confirmed that three CMV-associated chains were specific for CMV antigens.

The sequencing input was PBMCs. The TCR originated in a man aged 18 to 35 in good health and CMV-seronegative. The gene calls are TRBV30 and TRBJ2-7; TRBD1 is a possible D gene (7 bases). The CDR3 is CAGAGGTYEQYF. In DNA, the CDR3 is TGTGCCGGAGCAGGGGGGACCTACGAGCAGTACTTC.